This T cell receptor (beta chain) was sequenced in a study of cytomegalovirus exposure and HLA in healthy donors. In the PCR, 60 Vbeta and 13 Jbeta primers were used. Sequencing was performed with immunoSEQ multiplex PCR; in TCRdb, only in-frame clones are kept and a portion is missing. This table lists about 170,000 clones. The V end lost 4 bases, the J end lost 0 bases, and 7 bases lay between the germline ends. The CDR3 runs 14 residues. CDR1 is MNHNS, CDR2 SASEGT, per germline. As for this clone: The antigen remains undetermined.

General study points: For most TCR beta V segments, an earlier analysis put the productive rate at about 87% or about 30% of the time. Sequencing likely caused a cluster of highly shared sequence variants. TCR beta V- and J-gene trimming, according to a later analysis, was linked to a missense DCLRE1C variant.

The specimen was PBMCs. This receptor was obtained from a woman between 18 and 29 years old in good health and CMV-seropositive. V usage is TRBV6-1 and J usage is TRBJ2-4; D ambiguous. The CDR3 sequence: CASSVEIAKNIQYF. The CDR3 DNA follows: TGTGCCAGCAGTGTGGAGATAGCCAAAAACATTCAGTACTTC.